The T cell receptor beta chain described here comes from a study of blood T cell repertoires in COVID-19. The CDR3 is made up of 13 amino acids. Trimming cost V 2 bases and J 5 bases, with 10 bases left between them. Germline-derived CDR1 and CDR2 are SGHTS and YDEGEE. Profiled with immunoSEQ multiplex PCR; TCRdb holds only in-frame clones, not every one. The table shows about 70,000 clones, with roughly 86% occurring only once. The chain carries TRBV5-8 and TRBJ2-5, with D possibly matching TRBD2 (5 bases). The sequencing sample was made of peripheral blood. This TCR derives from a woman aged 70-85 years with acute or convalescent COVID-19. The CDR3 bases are TGTGCCAGCAGCTTTCGGGGTTTGGAGACCCAGTACTTC. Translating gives CASSFRGLETQYF. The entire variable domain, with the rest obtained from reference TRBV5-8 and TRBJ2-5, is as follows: EAGVTQSPTHLIKTRGQQATLRCSPISGHTSVYWYQQALGLGLQFLLWYDEGEERNRGNFPPRFSGRQFPNYSSELNVNALELEDSALYLCASSFRGLETQYFGPGTRLLVL.